In its sample, the clone carrying this T cell receptor beta chain is medium-sized (0.01 to 0.1%). This specimen comes from a study of metastatic and nonmetastatic thyroid tumors. Patients were all untreated before their thyroid surgery. TCRdb reanalyzed the PCR reads with MiXCR. This table has over 25,000 clones, 15% to 20% appearing once. The sequenced sample was blood. The clonotype originates from a female donor with papillary thyroid cancer or a benign thyroid nodule (not recorded which). Some clones in this sample may be carry-over from other donors' samples.

CDR3: CASSPDILGTGELFF. Written as DNA, the CDR3 is TGTGCCAGCAGTCCGGACATCCTCGGGACCGGGGAGCTGTTTTTT. This sequence joins TRBV6-1 and TRBJ2-2; weak D call: TRBD1 (5 bases). V was clipped by 5 bases and J by 5 bases, with 15 bases between them. Germline V gene sequence: CDR1 MNHNS, CDR2 SASEGT. The CDR3 runs to 15 residues.